These 17 T cell receptor beta chains were sequenced from one sample in a study of CD8+ T cells in alopecia areata. After isolation, RNA underwent reverse transcription to generate cDNA as the sequencing template. The protocol was immunoSEQ multiplex PCR, while the TCRdb copy is restricted to in-frame clones and leaves out a portion. Of approximately 190,000 clones in the sample, 55% to 70% were seen once. Stated treatment: oral pan-JAK inhibitor, 5-10 mg twice daily. This sample comprised CD4+ T cells sorted from blood, obtained at week 24, from a patient treated with tofacitinib. The receptors here all came from a human donor with alopecia areata.

This clone was counted only a few times. The chain links TRBV7-8 to TRBJ2-3; tentatively, D is TRBD2 (6 bases). Germline values: CDR1 SGHVS, CDR2 FQNEAQ. CDR3 length: 16 residues. Trimming cost V 2 bases and J 5 bases, with 17 bases left between them. The CDR3 coding sequence is TGTGCCAGCAGCTTATCGAGGCTTGCGGGGATAGATACGCAGTATTTT. Encoded protein: CASSLSRLAGIDTQYF.

This clone was counted between two and nine times. The chain uses TRBV10-3 and TRBJ1-5; no definite D call. The CDR3 is 14 residues long. Germline CDR1 and CDR2: ENHRY and SYGVKD. Trimming shortened V by 5 bases and J by 11 bases, and 19 bases separated the two germline ends. The CDR3 coding sequence is TGTGCCATCAGTAATGACACCCCGATTGGAGCCCAGCATTTT. It specifies CAISNDTPIGAQHF.

This sequence joins TRBV9 and TRBJ2-1; TRBD2 might be the D (7 bases). This CDR3 has 16 amino acids. The V and J ends lost 0 bases and 7 bases respectively, with 17 bases between them. In germline, CDR1 is SGDLS, CDR2 YYNGEE. The DNA for the CDR3 is TGTGCCAGCAGCGTAGTCGGAGACGGGGGGCCTAATGAGCAGTTCTTC. As protein: CASSVVGDGGPNEQFF.

This sequence joins TRBV2 and TRBJ2-5; no clear D gene. The length of the CDR3 is 15 residues. The V gene lost 3 bases and the J gene lost 2 bases, with 13 bases spanning the gap. CDR1 is SNHLY and CDR2 is FYNNEI in the germline V gene. CDR3 nucleotide sequence: TGTGCCAGCAGTGAGTCGCGGACCCCTCAAGAGACCCAGTACTTC. Translated: CASSESRTPQETQYF.

The chain combines TRBV7-9 with TRBJ1-4; possible D gene TRBD1, 6 bases. The CDR3 contains 15 residues. Germline loops: CDR1 SEHNR, CDR2 FQNEAQ (reference sequence). The V gene lost 0 bases and the J gene lost 11 bases, with 16 bases spanning the gap. As DNA, the CDR3 is TGTGCCAGCAGCTTAGCCGAGGACTACCAGGGGAAACTGTTTTTT. As protein: CASSLAEDYQGKLFF.

The chain employs TRBV10-3 and TRBJ2-7, with no clear D. Germline V gene sequence: CDR1 ENHRY, CDR2 SYGVKD. The CDR3 loop spans 12 amino acids. V dropped 9 bases and J dropped 3 bases, with 12 bases sitting between them. The CDR3 is CAIRGVNYEQYF. Here the CDR3 DNA reads TGTGCCATACGTGGAGTGAACTACGAGCAGTACTTC.

J is TRBJ2-7 and V is TRBV2; 11 positions agree with TRBD2. The germline V gene encodes CDR1 SNHLY and CDR2 FYNNEI. Unmatched junction bases numbered 2, after V lost 7 bases and J lost 0 bases. The CDR3 runs 14 residues. CDR3 in amino acids: CASKGLADSYEQYF. The CDR3 nucleotides are TGTGCCAGCAAGGGACTAGCGGACTCCTACGAGCAGTACTTC.

J is TRBJ2-7 and V is TRBV18; D is unresolved. This CDR3 is built from 12 residues. The germline CDR1 and CDR2 sequences are KGHSH and LQKENI. The V gene lost 5 bases and the J gene lost 9 bases, with 14 bases spanning the gap. DNA of the CDR3: TGTGCCAGCTCAACAACTTTGAGTGGGCAGTACTTC. Its protein is CASSTTLSGQYF.

The chain combines TRBV5-6 with TRBJ2-5, with TRBD1 matching 8 bases. Germline V gene data show CDR1 as SGHDT and CDR2 as YYEEEE. The CDR3 spans 15 residues. V was clipped by 2 bases and J by 7 bases; unmatched bases: 10. DNA for the CDR3: TGTGCCAGCAGCTTTTCGGACAGGGCCTCCGGGACCCAGTACTTC. Its translation: CASSFSDRASGTQYF.

The V call is TRBV7-9, the J call TRBJ1-2; no clear D. Germline values: CDR1 SEHNR, CDR2 FQNEAQ (reference sequence). The CDR3 loop spans 11 amino acids. The V and J ends lost 1 base and 13 bases respectively, with 10 bases between them. This CDR3 reads CASSLGSFPTF. DNA of the CDR3: TGTGCCAGCAGCTTAGGGAGTTTTCCCACCTTC.

The CDR3 reads CASSLFTALQETQYF. CDR3 sequence (DNA): TGTGCCAGCAGCTTATTTACAGCCCTCCAAGAGACCCAGTACTTC. V usage is TRBV7-2 and J usage is TRBJ2-5; D not certain. This CDR3 has 15 residues. V lost 2 bases and J lost 1, with 11 bases in between. The germline CDR1 and CDR2 sequences are SGHTA and FQGNSA.

This sequence joins TRBV5-1 and TRBJ2-1; D is unclear. The germline gives CDR1 SGHRS, CDR2 YFSETQ. This CDR3 is 12 amino acids long. The V end lost 4 bases, the J end lost 4 bases, and 6 bases lay between the germline ends. The CDR3 DNA follows: TGCGCCAGCAGCGCGACGTACAATGAGCAGTTCTTC. It specifies CASSATYNEQFF.

About this clone: Other nucleotide sequences from this sample produce the same CDR3. The V call is TRBV18, the J call TRBJ1-1; 8 positions match TRBD1. The V gene end was trimmed by 3 bases and the J gene end by 1 base; junction bases not matched to a gene: 1. This CDR3 has 14 residues. Germline CDR1 is KGHSH and CDR2 is LQKENI. CDR3 DNA sequence: TGTGCCAGCTCACCGGGACAGGCGAACACTGAAGCTTTCTTT. Its translation is CASSPGQANTEAFF.

The chain links TRBV5-1 to TRBJ2-1; 8 bases are a match to TRBD1. Losses at the gene ends were 1 base for V and 8 bases for J; bases not matched to a gene: 5. The CDR3 sequence is 14 residues long. The germline gives CDR1 SGHRS, CDR2 YFSETQ. CDR3: CASSLMTGVDEQFF. The CDR3 DNA reads TGCGCCAGCAGCTTGATGACAGGGGTGGATGAGCAGTTCTTC.

The gene calls are TRBV25-1 and TRBJ1-2; 10 nucleotides match TRBD1. Germline CDR1 reads MGHDK; CDR2 reads SYGVNS. V lost 6 bases to trimming and J lost 8 bases; unmatched junction nucleotides: 15. The CDR3 length is 16 residues. CDR3 protein: CASSASLPGQGRGYTF. In nucleotides, the CDR3 is TGTGCCAGCAGCGCCAGTTTACCGGGACAGGGGCGGGGCTACACCTTC.

The rearrangement links TRBV10-3 to TRBJ2-1; 8 bases map to TRBD1. This CDR3 is built from 13 residues. Germline CDR1 is ENHRY and CDR2 is SYGVKD. The V and J ends lost 8 bases and 6 bases, in that order; junction bases with no gene match: 6. In DNA, the CDR3 is TGTGCCATCGGACAGGGTACAATCAATGAGCAGTTCTTC. It encodes CAIGQGTINEQFF.

The rearrangement links TRBV4-2 to TRBJ2-1, with TRBD2 identical over 12 bases. Trimming at V came to 3 bases and at J to 10 bases, leaving 4 bases not matched to a gene. Germline V lookup: CDR1 LGHNA, CDR2 YNFKEQ. This CDR3 comprises 14 residues. CDR3 sequence reads: CASSHAGTSGEQFF. CDR3 DNA: TGTGCCAGCAGCCACGCCGGGACTAGCGGGGAGCAGTTCTTC.